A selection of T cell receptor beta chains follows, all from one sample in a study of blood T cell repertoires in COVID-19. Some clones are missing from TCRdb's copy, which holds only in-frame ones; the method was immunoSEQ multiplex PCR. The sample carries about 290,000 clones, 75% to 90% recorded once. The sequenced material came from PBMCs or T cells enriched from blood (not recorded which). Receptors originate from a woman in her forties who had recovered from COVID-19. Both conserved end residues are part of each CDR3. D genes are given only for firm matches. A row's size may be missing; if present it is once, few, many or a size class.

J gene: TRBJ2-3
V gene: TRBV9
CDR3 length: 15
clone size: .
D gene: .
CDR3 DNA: TGTGCCAGCAGCGTAGAACAGGGGAGGACAGATACGCAGTATTTT
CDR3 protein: CASSVEQGRTDTQYF

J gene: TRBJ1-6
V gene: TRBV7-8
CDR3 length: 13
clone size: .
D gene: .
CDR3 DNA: TGTGCCAGCAGCTCCTCTCCGGATTCACCCCTCCACTTT
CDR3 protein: CASSSSPDSPLHF

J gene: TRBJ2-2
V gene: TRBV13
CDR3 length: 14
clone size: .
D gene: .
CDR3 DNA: TGTGCCAGCAGCTCACAGTCAGGATCCGGGGAGCTGTTTTTT
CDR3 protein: CASSSQSGSGELFF

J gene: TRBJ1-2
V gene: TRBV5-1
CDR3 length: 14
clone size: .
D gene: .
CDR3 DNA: TGCGCCAGCAGCTTGGATCCCGCTAACTATGGCTACACCTTC
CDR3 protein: CASSLDPANYGYTF

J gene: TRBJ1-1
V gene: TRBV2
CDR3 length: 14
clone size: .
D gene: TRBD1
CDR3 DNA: TGTGCCAGCGGAACAGGGGGGGTTAACACTGAAGCTTTCTTT
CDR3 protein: CASGTGGVNTEAFF

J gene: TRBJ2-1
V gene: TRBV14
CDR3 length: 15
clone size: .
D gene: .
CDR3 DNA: TGTGCCAGCAGCCAAGTCCGGGACTCCTACAATGAGCAGTTCTTC
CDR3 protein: CASSQVRDSYNEQFF

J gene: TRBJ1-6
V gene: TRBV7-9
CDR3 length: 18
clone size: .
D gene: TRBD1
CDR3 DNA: TGTGCCAGCAGCTCAACTGGGACAGCGAGCTCCTATAATTCACCCCTCCACTTT
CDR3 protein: CASSSTGTASSYNSPLHF

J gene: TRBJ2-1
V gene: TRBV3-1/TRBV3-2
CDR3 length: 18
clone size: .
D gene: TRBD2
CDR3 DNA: TGTGCCAGCAGCCAAGACTCAGCCACTAGCGGGAGTTTGGAAGAGCAGTTCTTC
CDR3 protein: CASSQDSATSGSLEEQFF

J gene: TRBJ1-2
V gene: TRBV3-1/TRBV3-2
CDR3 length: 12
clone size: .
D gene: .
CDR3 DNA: TGTGCCAGCAGCCAAGTAATGGAGCATCCGACCTTC
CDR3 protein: CASSQVMEHPTF

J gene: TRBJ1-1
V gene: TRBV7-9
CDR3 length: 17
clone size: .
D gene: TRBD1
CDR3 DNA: TGTGCCAGCAGAAACCCCACAGGGGGGGCGAGAAACACTGAAGCTTTCTTT
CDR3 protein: CASRNPTGGARNTEAFF

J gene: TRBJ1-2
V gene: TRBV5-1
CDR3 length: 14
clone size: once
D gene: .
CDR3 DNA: TGCGCCAGCAGCTTGGACAGGGCTAACTATGGCTACACCTTC
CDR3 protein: CASSLDRANYGYTF

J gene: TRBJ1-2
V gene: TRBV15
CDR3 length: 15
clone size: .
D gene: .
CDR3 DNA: TGTGCCACCAGCCCATTGGGGAGGACTAACTATGGCTACACCTTC
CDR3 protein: CATSPLGRTNYGYTF

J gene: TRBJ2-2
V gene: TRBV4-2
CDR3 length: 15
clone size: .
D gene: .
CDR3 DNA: TGTGCCAGCAGCGAGAGACTAGTATCCGCCGGGGAGCTGTTTTTT
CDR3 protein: CASSERLVSAGELFF

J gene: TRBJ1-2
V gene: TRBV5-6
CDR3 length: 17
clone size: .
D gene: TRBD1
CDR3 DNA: TGTGCCAGCAGCTTGGTCGGGACAGGGAGAAAAAACTATGGCTACACCTTC
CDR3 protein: CASSLVGTGRKNYGYTF

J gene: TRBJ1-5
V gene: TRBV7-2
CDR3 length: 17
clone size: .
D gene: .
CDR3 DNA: TGTGCCAGCAGCTTAGTTCCAACTGACAGCAGCAATCAGCCCCAGCATTTT
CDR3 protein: CASSLVPTDSSNQPQHF

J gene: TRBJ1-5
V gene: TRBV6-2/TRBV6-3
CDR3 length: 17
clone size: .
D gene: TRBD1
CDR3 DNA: TGTGCCAGCAGTTATAACGCCCAGGACAGGGGAAATCAGCCCCAGCATTTT
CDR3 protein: CASSYNAQDRGNQPQHF

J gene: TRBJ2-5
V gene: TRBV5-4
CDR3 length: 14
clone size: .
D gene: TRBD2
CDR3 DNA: TGTGCCAGCAGCTTGGGACTAGCGGGAGAGACCCAGTACTTC
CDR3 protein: CASSLGLAGETQYF

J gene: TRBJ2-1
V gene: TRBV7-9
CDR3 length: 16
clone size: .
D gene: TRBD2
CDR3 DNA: TGTGCCAGCAGCTTACGGACTAGCGGGGCCTACAATGAGCAGTTCTTC
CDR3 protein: CASSLRTSGAYNEQFF

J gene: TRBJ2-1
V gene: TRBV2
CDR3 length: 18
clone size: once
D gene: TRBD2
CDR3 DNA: TGTGCCAGCAGTGATAGACTGGGCGGACTAGGGATGCACAATGAGCAGTTCTTC
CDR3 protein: CASSDRLGGLGMHNEQFF

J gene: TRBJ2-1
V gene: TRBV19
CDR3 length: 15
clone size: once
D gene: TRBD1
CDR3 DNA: TGTGCCAGTAGTATAGCGGACAGGGTCTACAATGAGCAGTTCTTC
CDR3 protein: CASSIADRVYNEQFF

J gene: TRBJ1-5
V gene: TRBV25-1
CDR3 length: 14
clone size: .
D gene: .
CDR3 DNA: TGTGCCAGCAGCATAGGGGGGGCCAATCAGCCCCAGCATTTT
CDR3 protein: CASSIGGANQPQHF

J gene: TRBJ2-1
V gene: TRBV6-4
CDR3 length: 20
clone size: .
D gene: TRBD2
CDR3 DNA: TGTGCCAGCAGTGACTCGATGGGCCTAGCGGGGGGCCCTACTCGAGCTGAGCAGTTCTTC
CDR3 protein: CASSDSMGLAGGPTRAEQFF

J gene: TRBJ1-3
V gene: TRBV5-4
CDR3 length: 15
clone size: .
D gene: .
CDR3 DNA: TGTGCCAGCAGCTTAGCCAGGAACTCTGGAAACACCATATATTTT
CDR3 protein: CASSLARNSGNTIYF

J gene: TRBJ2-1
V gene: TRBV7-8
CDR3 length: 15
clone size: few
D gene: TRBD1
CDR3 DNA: TGTGCCAGCAGCAAGGGGACAGGAGAATACAATGAGCAGTTCTTC
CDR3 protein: CASSKGTGEYNEQFF

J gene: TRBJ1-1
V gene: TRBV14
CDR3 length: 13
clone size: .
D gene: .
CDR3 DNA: TGTGCCAGCAGCCGAACAATGAACACTGAAGCTTTCTTT
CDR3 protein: CASSRTMNTEAFF

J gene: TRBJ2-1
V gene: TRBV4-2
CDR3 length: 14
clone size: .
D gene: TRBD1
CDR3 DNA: TGTGCCAGCAGCGCGACAGGGGAGTACAATGAGCAGTTCTTC
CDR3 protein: CASSATGEYNEQFF

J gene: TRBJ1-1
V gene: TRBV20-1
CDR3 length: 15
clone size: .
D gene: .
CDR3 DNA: TGCAGTGCTAGTAATACAGGGCTTCCGAACACTGAAGCTTTTTTT
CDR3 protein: CSASNTGLPNTEAFF

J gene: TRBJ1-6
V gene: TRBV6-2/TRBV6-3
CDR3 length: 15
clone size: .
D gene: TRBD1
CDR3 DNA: TGTGCCAGCAGTTACGCGGGACAGTCGGGCTCACCCCTCCACTTT
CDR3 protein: CASSYAGQSGSPLHF

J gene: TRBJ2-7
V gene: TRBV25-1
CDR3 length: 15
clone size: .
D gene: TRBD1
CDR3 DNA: TGTGCCAGCAGTGAATATGGGACAGGCTCCTACGAGCAGTACTTC
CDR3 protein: CASSEYGTGSYEQYF

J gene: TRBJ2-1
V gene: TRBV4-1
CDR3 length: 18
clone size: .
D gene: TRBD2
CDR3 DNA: TGCGCCAGCAGCCAACCGGGACTAGCGGGGGGGCGGATGAATGAGCAGTTCTTC
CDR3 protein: CASSQPGLAGGRMNEQFF

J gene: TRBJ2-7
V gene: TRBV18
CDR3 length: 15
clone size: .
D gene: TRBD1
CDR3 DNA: TGTGCCAGCTCACCGCGGGACAGGGTCTCCTACGAGCAGTACTTC
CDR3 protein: CASSPRDRVSYEQYF

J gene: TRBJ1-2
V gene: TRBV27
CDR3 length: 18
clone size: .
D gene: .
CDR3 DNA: TGTGCCAGCAGTTTATGGGTTTTATGGAGGGGCGAATCTGGCGGCTACACCTTC
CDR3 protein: CASSLWVLWRGESGGYTF

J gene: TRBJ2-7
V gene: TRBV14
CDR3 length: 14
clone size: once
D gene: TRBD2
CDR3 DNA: TGTGCCAGCAGCCGAGGACTAGCGATTAACGAGCAGTACTTC
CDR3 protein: CASSRGLAINEQYF

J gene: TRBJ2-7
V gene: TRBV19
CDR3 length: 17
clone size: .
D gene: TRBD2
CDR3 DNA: TGTGCCAGTAGTATAGGGGAGACTAGCGGGACCCCCTACGAGCAGTACTTC
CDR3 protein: CASSIGETSGTPYEQYF

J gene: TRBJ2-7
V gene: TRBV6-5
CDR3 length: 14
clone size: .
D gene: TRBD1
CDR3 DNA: TGTGCCAGCAGCGGGACAGGGAGGTCCTACGAGCAGTACTTC
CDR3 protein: CASSGTGRSYEQYF

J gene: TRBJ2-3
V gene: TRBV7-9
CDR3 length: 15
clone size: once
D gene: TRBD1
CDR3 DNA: TGTGCCAGCAGCTCCTCAGGGGGTCGCACAGATACGCAGTATTTT
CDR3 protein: CASSSSGGRTDTQYF

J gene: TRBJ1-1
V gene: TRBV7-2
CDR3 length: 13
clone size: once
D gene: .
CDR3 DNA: TGTGCCAGCAGCAAAGTGGGGGGGACTGAAGCTTTCTTT
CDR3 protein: CASSKVGGTEAFF

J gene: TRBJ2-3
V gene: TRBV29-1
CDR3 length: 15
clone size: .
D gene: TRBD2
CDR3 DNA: TGCAGCGCCAGACTAGCGGACCACACCACAGATACGCAGTATTTT
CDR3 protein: CSARLADHTTDTQYF

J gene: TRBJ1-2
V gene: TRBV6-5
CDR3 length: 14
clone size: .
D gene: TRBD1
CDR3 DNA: TGTGCCAGTGCGGACCCGGGACAGTACTATGGCTACACCTTC
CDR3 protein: CASADPGQYYGYTF

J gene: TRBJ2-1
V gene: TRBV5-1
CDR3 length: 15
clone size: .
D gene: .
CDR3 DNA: TGCGCCAGCAGCTTGTGGCTAGCGAGAGTTAATGAGCAGTTCTTC
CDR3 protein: CASSLWLARVNEQFF

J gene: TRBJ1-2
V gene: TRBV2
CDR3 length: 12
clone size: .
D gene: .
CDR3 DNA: TGTGCCAGCAGTGGACACGGCTATGGCTACACCTTC
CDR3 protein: CASSGHGYGYTF

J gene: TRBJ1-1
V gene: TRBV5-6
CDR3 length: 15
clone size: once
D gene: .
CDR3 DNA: TGTGCCAGCAGTTACAGGGTTAGGGAGGGAACTGAAGCTTTCTTT
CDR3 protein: CASSYRVREGTEAFF

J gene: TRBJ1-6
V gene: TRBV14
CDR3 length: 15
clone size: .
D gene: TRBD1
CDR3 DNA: TGTGCCAGCAGCGGATATGGGACAGCCAATTCACCCCTCCACTTT
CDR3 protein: CASSGYGTANSPLHF

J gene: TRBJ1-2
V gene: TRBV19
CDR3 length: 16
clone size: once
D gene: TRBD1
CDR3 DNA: TGTGCCAGTTGCACACTGTCGGACAGGGGGGACTATGGCTACACCTTC
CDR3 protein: CASCTLSDRGDYGYTF

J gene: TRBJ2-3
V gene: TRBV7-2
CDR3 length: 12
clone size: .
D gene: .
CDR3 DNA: TGTGCTTCAGCGGCCCTCACAGATACGCAGTATTTT
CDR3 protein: CASAALTDTQYF

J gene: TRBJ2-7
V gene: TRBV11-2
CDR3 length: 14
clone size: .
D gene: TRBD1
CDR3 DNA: TGTGCCAGCAGCGACGACAGGGGACCCTACGAGCAGTACTTC
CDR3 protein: CASSDDRGPYEQYF

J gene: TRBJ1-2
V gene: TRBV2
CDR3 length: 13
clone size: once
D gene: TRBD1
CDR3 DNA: TGTGCCAGCAGTGATCAGGGGGCGTTTGGCTACACCTTC
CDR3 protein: CASSDQGAFGYTF

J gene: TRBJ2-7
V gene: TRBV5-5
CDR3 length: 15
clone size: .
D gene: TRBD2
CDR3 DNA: TGTGCCAGCAGCTTGGCAGGCGGGAGGGCCTACGAGCAGTACTTC
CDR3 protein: CASSLAGGRAYEQYF

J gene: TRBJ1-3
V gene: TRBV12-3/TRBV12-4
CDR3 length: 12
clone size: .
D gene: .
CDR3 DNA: TGTGCCAGCAAGGGGATGGGAAACACCATATATTTT
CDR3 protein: CASKGMGNTIYF

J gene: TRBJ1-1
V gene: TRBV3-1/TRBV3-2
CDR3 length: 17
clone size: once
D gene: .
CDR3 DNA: TGTGCCAGCAGCCAAGAATTTGTGGTTGGGAGCTACCGAGAAGCTTTCTTT
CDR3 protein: CASSQEFVVGSYREAFF

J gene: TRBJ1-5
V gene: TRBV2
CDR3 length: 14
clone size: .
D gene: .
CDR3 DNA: TGTGCCAGCAGTGGCAGGGGCAGCAATCAGCCCCAGCATTTT
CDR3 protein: CASSGRGSNQPQHF